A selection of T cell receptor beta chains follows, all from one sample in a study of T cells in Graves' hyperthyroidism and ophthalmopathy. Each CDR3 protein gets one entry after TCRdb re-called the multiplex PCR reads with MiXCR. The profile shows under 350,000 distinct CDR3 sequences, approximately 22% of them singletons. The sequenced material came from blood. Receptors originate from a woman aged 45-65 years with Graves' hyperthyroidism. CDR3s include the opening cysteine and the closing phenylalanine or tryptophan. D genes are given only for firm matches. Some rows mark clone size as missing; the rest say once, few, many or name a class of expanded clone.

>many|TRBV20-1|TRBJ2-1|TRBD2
CSARGGRAYNEQFF
TGCAGTGCTAGGGGCGGGAGGGCCTACAATGAGCAGTTCTTC
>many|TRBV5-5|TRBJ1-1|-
CASSLATVNTEAFF
TGTGCCAGCAGCTTGGCGACGGTGAACACTGAAGCTTTCTTT
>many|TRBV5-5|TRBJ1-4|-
CASSSRTEATNEKLFF
TGTGCCAGCAGCAGCAGGACAGAGGCAACTAATGAAAAACTGTTTTTT
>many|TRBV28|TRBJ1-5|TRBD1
CASSNPGQVFQPQHF
TGTGCCAGCAGCAATCCGGGACAGGTATTTCAGCCCCAGCATTTT
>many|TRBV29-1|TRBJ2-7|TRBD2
CSASGGDAYEQYF
TGCAGCGCTAGCGGGGGCGACGCATACGAGCAGTACTTC
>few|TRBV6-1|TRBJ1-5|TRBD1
CASIGQGARQPQHF
TGTGCCAGCATCGGACAGGGGGCACGGCAGCCCCAGCATTTT
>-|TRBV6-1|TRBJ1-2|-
CASSERAWVYGYTF
TGTGCCAGCAGTGAAAGGGCGTGGGTCTATGGCTACACCTTC
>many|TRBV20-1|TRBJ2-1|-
CSARASASSYNEQFF
TGCAGTGCTAGAGCTAGCGCAAGCTCCTACAATGAGCAGTTCTTC
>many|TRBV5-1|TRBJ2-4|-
CASSPGSGFNIQYF
TGCGCCAGCAGCCCAGGAAGCGGGTTTAACATTCAGTACTTC
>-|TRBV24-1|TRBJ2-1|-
CATSDFAAAQQFF
TGTGCCACCAGTGATTTCGCGGCCGCTCAGCAGTTCTTC
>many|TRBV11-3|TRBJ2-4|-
CASSLPSDKNIQYF
TGTGCCAGCAGCTTACCGTCCGACAAGAACATTCAGTACTTC
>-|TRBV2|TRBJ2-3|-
CASSPGLPHRSSTDTQYF
TGTGCCAGCAGCCCGGGACTTCCACACCGTTCTAGCACAGATACGCAGTATTTT
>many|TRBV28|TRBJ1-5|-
CASSLGPLQNQPQHF
TGTGCCAGCAGTCTTGGTCCCTTACAAAATCAGCCCCAGCATTTT
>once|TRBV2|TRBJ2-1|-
CATVSGRSYNEQFF
TGTGCCACTGTATCGGGGCGCTCCTACAATGAGCAGTTCTTC
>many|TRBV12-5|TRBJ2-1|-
CASGLDRRDAGNEQFF
TGTGCTAGTGGTTTGGATCGGAGGGACGCCGGCAATGAGCAGTTCTTC
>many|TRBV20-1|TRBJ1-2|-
CSASQPVGTNYGYTF
TGCAGTGCTAGTCAACCGGTGGGAACTAACTATGGCTACACCTTC
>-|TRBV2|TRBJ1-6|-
CASSDTGTSNSPLHF
TGTGCCAGCAGTGATACGGGCACTAGTAATTCACCCCTCCACTTT
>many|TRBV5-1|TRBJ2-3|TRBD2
CASSGRVTDTQYF
TGCGCCAGCAGCGGGAGGGTGACAGATACGCAGTATTTT
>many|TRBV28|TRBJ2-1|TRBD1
CASHQTGGREQFF
TGTGCCAGCCACCAGACAGGGGGCAGGGAGCAGTTCTTC
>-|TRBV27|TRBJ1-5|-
CASRQLTGKDQPQHF
TGTGCCAGCAGGCAACTTACAGGGAAGGATCAGCCCCAGCATTTT
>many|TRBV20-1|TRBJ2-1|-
CSATLQGNEQFF
TGCAGTGCTACTTTACAGGGCAATGAGCAGTTCTTC
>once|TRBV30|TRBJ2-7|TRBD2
CAWSVGGLAGEQYF
TGTGCCTGGAGTGTAGGAGGACTAGCGGGAGAGCAGTACTTC
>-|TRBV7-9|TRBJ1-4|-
CASSLRGLDEKLFF
TGTGCCAGCAGCTTACGGGGGTTGGATGAAAAACTGTTTTTT
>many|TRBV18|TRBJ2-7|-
CASSPSNQGREQYF
TGTGCCAGCTCACCAAGCAACCAAGGGAGAGAGCAGTACTTC
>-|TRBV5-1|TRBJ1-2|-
CASSLGRPSYGYTF
TGCGCCAGCAGCCTGGGACGGCCGAGCTATGGCTACACCTTC
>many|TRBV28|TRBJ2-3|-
CASSLLNRLDTQYF
TGTGCCAGCAGTTTGCTGAATAGGCTGGATACGCAGTATTTT
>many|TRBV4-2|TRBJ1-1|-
CASSQEVGINTEAFF
TGTGCCAGCAGCCAAGAGGTAGGGATCAACACTGAAGCTTTCTTT
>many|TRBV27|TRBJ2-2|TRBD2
CASSGGGLAGNTGELFF
TGTGCCAGCAGTGGGGGGGGACTAGCGGGGAACACCGGGGAGCTGTTTTTT
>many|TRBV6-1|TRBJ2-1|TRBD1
CASKQGAFSMYPDNEQFF
TGTGCCAGCAAGCAGGGGGCCTTTTCTATGTACCCCGACAATGAGCAGTTCTTC
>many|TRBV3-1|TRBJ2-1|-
CASSQDVTARYNEQFF
TGTGCCAGCAGCCAAGATGTCACAGCCCGTTACAATGAGCAGTTCTTC
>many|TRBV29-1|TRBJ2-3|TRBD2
CSVVSGASTDTQYF
TGCAGCGTTGTTAGCGGGGCTAGCACAGATACGCAGTATTTT
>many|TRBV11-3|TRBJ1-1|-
CASSLETGEAFF
TGTGCCAGCAGCTTAGAGACAGGCGAAGCTTTCTTT
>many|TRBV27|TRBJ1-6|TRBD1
CASRRTGGGSPLHF
TGTGCCAGCAGGCGGACAGGGGGCGGTTCACCCCTCCACTTT
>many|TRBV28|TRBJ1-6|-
CASSSGWNSPLHF
TGTGCCAGCAGTTCCGGGTGGAATTCACCCCTCCACTTT
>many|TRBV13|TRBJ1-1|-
CASSATGSGTEAFF
TGTGCCAGCAGCGCGACGGGGTCCGGCACTGAAGCTTTCTTT
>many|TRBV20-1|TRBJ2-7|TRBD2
CSATTSGKIDEQYF
TGCAGTGCTACAACTAGCGGGAAAATCGACGAGCAGTACTTC
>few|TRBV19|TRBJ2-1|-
CASTTDYNEQFF
TGTGCCAGTACCACTGACTACAATGAGCAGTTCTTC
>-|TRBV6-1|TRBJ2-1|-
CASSPVFGEQFF
TGTGCCAGCAGTCCTGTTTTCGGTGAGCAGTTCTTC
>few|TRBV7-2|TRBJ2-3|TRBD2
CASSLMSGGAADTQYF
TGTGCCAGCAGCTTAATGAGCGGGGGGGCCGCGGATACGCAGTATTTT
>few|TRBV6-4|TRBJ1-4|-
CASSPGPSGKLFF
TGTGCCAGCAGTCCGGGCCCAAGCGGAAAACTGTTTTTT
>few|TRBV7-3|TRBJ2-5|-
CASSPGAGETQYF
TGTGCCAGCAGCCCGGGAGCTGGTGAGACCCAGTACTTC
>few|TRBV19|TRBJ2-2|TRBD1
CASSDRGLTGELFF
TGTGCCAGTAGTGACAGGGGACTCACCGGGGAGCTGTTTTTT
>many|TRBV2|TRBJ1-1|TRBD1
CASSVYRGSTEAFF
TGTGCCAGCAGTGTCTACAGGGGGAGCACTGAAGCTTTCTTT
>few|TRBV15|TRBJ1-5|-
CATSGRGRGTQPQHF
TGTGCCACCAGCGGCCGGGGCAGGGGTACTCAGCCCCAGCATTTT
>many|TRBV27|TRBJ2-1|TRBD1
CASSSAGQGLNEQFF
TGTGCCAGCAGTTCGGCGGGACAGGGGCTGAATGAGCAGTTCTTC
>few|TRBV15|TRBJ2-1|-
CATSREGSFGTRKDNEQFF
TGTGCCACCAGCAGGGAAGGGAGTTTTGGGACCAGAAAAGACAATGAGCAGTTCTTC
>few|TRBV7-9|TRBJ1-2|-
CASSLALRVGGYTF
TGTGCCAGCAGCTTAGCGCTACGGGTCGGGGGCTACACCTTC
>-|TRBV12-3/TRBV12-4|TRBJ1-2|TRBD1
CASSLVTGGDGYTF
TGTGCCAGCAGTTTGGTGACAGGGGGCGATGGCTACACCTTC
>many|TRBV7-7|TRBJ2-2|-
CASSQRGQGNTGELFF
TGTGCTAGCAGCCAACGGGGGCAGGGGAACACCGGGGAGCTGTTTTTT
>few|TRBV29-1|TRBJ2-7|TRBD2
CSVDIAGGDEQYF
TGCAGCGTTGACATAGCGGGGGGCGACGAGCAGTACTTC
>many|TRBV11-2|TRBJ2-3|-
CASRRGLQITDTQYF
TGTGCCAGCAGGCGAGGGCTACAGATCACAGATACGCAGTATTTT
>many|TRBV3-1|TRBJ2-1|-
CASRRGGSYNEQFF
TGTGCCAGCAGGCGGGGCGGCTCCTACAATGAGCAGTTCTTC
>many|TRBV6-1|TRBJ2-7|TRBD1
CASKINRDRQSEQYF
TGTGCCAGCAAGATTAATAGGGACAGACAATCCGAGCAGTACTTC
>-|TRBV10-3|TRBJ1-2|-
CAISGDSNYGYTF
TGTGCCATCAGTGGGGACTCTAACTATGGCTACACCTTC